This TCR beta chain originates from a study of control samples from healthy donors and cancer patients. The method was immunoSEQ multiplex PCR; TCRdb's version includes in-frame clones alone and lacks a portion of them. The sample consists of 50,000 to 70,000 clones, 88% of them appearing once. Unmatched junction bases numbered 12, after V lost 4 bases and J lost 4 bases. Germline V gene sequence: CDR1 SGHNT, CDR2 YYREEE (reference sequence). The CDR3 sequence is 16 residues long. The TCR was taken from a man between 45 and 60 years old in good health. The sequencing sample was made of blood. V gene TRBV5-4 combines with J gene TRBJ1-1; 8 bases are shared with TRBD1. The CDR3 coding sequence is TGTGCCAGCAGCGCCGGACAGGGAGTGAAGAGCACTGAAGCTTTCTTT. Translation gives CASSAGQGVKSTEAFF.